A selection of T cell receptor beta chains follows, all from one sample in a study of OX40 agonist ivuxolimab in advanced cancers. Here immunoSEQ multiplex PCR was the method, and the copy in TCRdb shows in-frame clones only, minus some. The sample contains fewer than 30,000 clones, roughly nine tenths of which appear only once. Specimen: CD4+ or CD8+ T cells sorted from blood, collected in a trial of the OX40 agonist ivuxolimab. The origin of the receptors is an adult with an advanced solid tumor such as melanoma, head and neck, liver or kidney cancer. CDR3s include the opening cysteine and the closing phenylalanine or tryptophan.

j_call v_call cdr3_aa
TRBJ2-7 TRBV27 CASGPITLYEQYF
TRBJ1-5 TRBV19 CASSTGQGANQPQHF
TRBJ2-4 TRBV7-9 CASSLNPQNIQYF
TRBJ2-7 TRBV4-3 CASSQDTSGSSYEQYF
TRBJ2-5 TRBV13 CASSLRGRVETQYF
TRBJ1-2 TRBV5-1 CASSLVPLTARYGYTF
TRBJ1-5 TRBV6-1 CASSDTDRISNQPQHF
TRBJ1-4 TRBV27 CASSLWGSINEKLFF
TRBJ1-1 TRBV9 CASSVAGNTEAFF
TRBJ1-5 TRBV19 CASSIRDSNQPQHF
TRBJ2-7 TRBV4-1 CASSQVGSGSYEQYF
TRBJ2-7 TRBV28 CASSFTSGSIPYEQYF
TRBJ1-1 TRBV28 CASGRNTEAFF
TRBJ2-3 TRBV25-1 CASSELRQSDGPADTQYF
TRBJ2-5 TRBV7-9 CASSSPRGNRETQYF
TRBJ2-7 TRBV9 CASSVGGQSSSYEQYF
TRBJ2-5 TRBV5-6 CASSYGGETQYF
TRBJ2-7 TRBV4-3 CASSQDEGRVYEQYF
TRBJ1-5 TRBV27 CASSLKWPEQGNQPQHF
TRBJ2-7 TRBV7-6 CASSSRIDRGLGEQYF
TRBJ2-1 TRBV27 CASSLSLGPPAAYNEQFF
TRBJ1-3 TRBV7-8 CASSFNHGSGNTIYF
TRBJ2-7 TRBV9 CASSVGGNSYEQYF
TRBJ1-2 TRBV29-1 CSVVGGLDYGYTF
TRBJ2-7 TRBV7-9 CASSPLVGLLSYEQYF
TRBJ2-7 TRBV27 CASTRQGRNEQYF
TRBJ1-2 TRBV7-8 CASSLATGGPLYGYTF
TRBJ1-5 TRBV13 CASSLGQGNQPQHF
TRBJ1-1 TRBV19 CASSIGTGVEAFF
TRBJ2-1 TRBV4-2 CASSQADITFWRGVHNEQFF
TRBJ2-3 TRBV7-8 CASSLEDPGEYTDTQYF
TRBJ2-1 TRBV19 CASSSNSGYYNEQFF
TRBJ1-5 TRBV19 CASSYQVYSNQPQHF
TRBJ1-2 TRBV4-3 CASSQDVSNSYGYTF
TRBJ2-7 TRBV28 CASLRPGLEYEQYF
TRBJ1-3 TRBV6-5 CASSYSTGLGNTIYF
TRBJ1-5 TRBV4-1 CASSRAVGKSGNQPQHF
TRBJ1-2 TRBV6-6 CASSAGGVSGYTF
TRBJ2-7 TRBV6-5 CVSSYSGQGYYEQYF
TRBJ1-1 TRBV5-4 CASSFPRETEAFF
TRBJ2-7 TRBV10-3 CAINPTGLKAEQYF
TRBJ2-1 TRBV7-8 CASSLAMGTQYNEQFF
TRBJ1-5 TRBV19 CASSIGEQVNQPQHF
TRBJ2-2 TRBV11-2 CASTEGTGGLTGELFF
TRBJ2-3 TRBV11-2 CASSRQGLADTQYF
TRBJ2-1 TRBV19 CASSEGQGAYNEQFF